These T cell receptor beta chains were read from a single sample in a study of human T cells and chemical hapten exposure. Using its own MiXCR run on the 5' RACE reads, TCRdb lists one record per CDR3 protein. Found here are approximately 140,000 distinct CDR3 sequences, around 4% of them singletons; the top ten hold 1.3% to 1.5%. These receptor sequences come from a female donor in good health. Both conserved end residues are part of each CDR3. A D gene is named only where the DNA matches it firmly. A clone size is listed for some rows: how often the clone was seen (once, few, many), or a class if it is expanded.

clone_size | j_call | d_call | v_call | cdr3_nt | cdr3_aa
many | TRBJ1-1 | - | TRBV6-1 | TGTGCCAGCAGTGCGACAACGAACACTGAAGCTTTCTTT | CASSATTNTEAFF
many | TRBJ2-6 | - | TRBV20-1 | TGCAGTGCTAGAGTCGCCGGATCGCCTGGACAGTACTACTCTGGGGCCAACGTCCTGACTTTC | CSARVAGSPGQYYSGANVLTF
- | TRBJ1-2 | - | TRBV7-2 | TGTGCCAGCAGCTTAGCAAAGGGCGGATATGGCGACACCTTC | CASSLAKGGYGDTF
many | TRBJ1-2 | - | TRBV5-5 | TGTGCCAGCAGCTTGTATGGCTACACCTTC | CASSLYGYTF
- | TRBJ2-3 | - | TRBV7-2 | TGTGCCAGCAGCTCCGATGGGACACTAGATACGCAGTATTTT | CASSSDGTLDTQYF
many | TRBJ2-7 | TRBD2 | TRBV28 | TGTGCCAGCAGCATCCTTAGCGGGGTCAGGTCCTACGAGCAGTACTTC | CASSILSGVRSYEQYF
many | TRBJ1-1 | - | TRBV7-9 | TGTGCCAGCAGCTTCCGTTCGGACCGGGGTGCTGAAGCTTTCTTT | CASSFRSDRGAEAFF
- | TRBJ2-3 | - | TRBV29-1 | TGCAGCGTTGTGTACTCACGAGAGGATACGCAGTATTTT | CSVVYSREDTQYF
many | TRBJ1-6 | - | TRBV10-3 | TGTGCCATCAGTGTTCGGGGTGGCGATTCACCCCTCCACTTT | CAISVRGGDSPLHF
many | TRBJ1-3 | - | TRBV9 | TGTGCCAGCAGCCCAACCCACGCATCTGGAAACACCATATATTTT | CASSPTHASGNTIYF
few | TRBJ2-5 | TRBD1 | TRBV20-1 | TGCAGTGCTACACTGGACAGGGAGAGAGAGACCCAGTACTTC | CSATLDRERETQYF
few | TRBJ1-6 | - | TRBV20-1 | TGCAGTGCTAGAGGGGCAGGAGGCTCCTATAATGCACCCCTCCACTTT | CSARGAGGSYNAPLHF
- | TRBJ2-4 | - | TRBV4-2 | TGTGCCAGCAGCCAAGATCTAGACGGGGGCCGTGGGTGGGCCAAAAACATTCAGTACTTC | CASSQDLDGGRGWAKNIQYF
- | TRBJ2-3 | - | TRBV25-1 | TGTGCCAGCACCGGGCGGACCTATACGCAGTATTTT | CASTGRTYTQYF
many | TRBJ2-5 | TRBD1 | TRBV5-1 | TGCGCCAGCAGCTGGACAGGGTTAGAGACCCAGTACTTC | CASSWTGLETQYF
many | TRBJ2-1 | - | TRBV29-1 | TGCAGCGTTGAGGGGCCAGGCGGCGATGAGCAGTTCTTC | CSVEGPGGDEQFF
many | TRBJ2-2 | TRBD2 | TRBV20-1 | TGCAGTGCTTCTCGCTCCGGGACTAGCGGGGCCCCGGGCACCGGGGAGCTGTTTTTT | CSASRSGTSGAPGTGELFF
- | TRBJ2-3 | TRBD2 | TRBV6-2/TRBV6-3 | TGTGCCAGCAGTACAATAGCTCCCGGGACTAGCGGCACAGATACGCAGTATTTT | CASSTIAPGTSGTDTQYF
many | TRBJ1-5 | - | TRBV10-3 | TGTGCCATCAGTTCAACTGGCCCTGGGGAGGGCAATCAGCCCCAGCATTTT | CAISSTGPGEGNQPQHF
many | TRBJ1-3 | - | TRBV7-2 | TGTGCCAGCAGCTTAGGACTGAACTCTGGAAACACCATATATTTT | CASSLGLNSGNTIYF
many | TRBJ1-2 | - | TRBV6-6 | TGTGCCAGCAGTTACGGGGCGGGGGGCTACACCTTC | CASSYGAGGYTF
- | TRBJ1-1 | - | TRBV5-1 | TGCGCCAGCAGCTGGGTCGAAATCTCCAACACTGAAGCTTTCTTT | CASSWVEISNTEAFF
many | TRBJ2-3 | - | TRBV6-5 | TGTGCCAGCAGCACGCCGCTTTCTGGCACAGATACGCAGTATTTT | CASSTPLSGTDTQYF
many | TRBJ2-4 | - | TRBV28 | TGTGCCAGCAGTTTAGCGGGGGCGACCAAAAACATTCAGTACTTC | CASSLAGATKNIQYF
many | TRBJ2-6 | - | TRBV5-1 | TGCGCCAGCAGCTCGGGTCGGGGCTCCTTAGCCTCTGGGGCCAACGTCCTGACTTTC | CASSSGRGSLASGANVLTF
many | TRBJ1-2 | - | TRBV5-4 | TGTGCCAGCAGCTTGACCCCAAAGGGCGGCTATGGCTACACCTTC | CASSLTPKGGYGYTF
many | TRBJ1-1 | - | TRBV11-3 | TGTGCCAGCAGCCGCACCGGACAGTTCGAAGCCTTCTTT | CASSRTGQFEAFF
- | TRBJ2-1 | - | TRBV27 | TGTGCCAGCAGTCCGGTGGACAGCTCCTACAATGAGCAGTTCTTC | CASSPVDSSYNEQFF
few | TRBJ2-1 | TRBD2 | TRBV7-9 | TGTGCCAGCAGCTTAGCGGGGGCGGGGGGGCCCAATGAGCAGTTCTTC | CASSLAGAGGPNEQFF
many | TRBJ2-2 | - | TRBV7-6 | TGTGCCAGCAGCTTAGCGAACTTGAACACCGGGGAGCTGTTTTTT | CASSLANLNTGELFF
many | TRBJ2-6 | - | TRBV20-1 | TGCAGTGCTAGACGATCTGGGGCCGGCTCTGGGGCCAACGTCCTGACTTTC | CSARRSGAGSGANVLTF
few | TRBJ1-1 | - | TRBV10-3 | TGTGCCATCGCCTCGCCGGGCAGGGTTAATATTAGGCAGACCACTGAAGCTTTCTTT | CAIASPGRVNIRQTTEAFF
many | TRBJ2-3 | TRBD2 | TRBV12-3/TRBV12-4 | TGTGCCAGCAGTGGGGACTACCGCACAGATACGCAGTATTTT | CASSGDYRTDTQYF
many | TRBJ1-6 | TRBD1 | TRBV20-1 | TGCAGTGCTACCATAGACAGGGGCCCTAACTTTTATAATTCACCCCTCCACTTT | CSATIDRGPNFYNSPLHF
many | TRBJ2-2 | - | TRBV2 | TGTGCCAGCAGTGAAGTCCCCGGGCCGGCGGCCGGGGAGCTGTTTTTT | CASSEVPGPAAGELFF
many | TRBJ2-5 | TRBD1 | TRBV29-1 | TGCAGCGTTGCCGGACAGGGCGGGGCAGAGACCCAGTACTTC | CSVAGQGGAETQYF
many | TRBJ2-1 | TRBD2 | TRBV25-1 | TGTGCCAGCGTTCCTGACATAGCGGGGGGGTCCAATGAGCAGTTCTTC | CASVPDIAGGSNEQFF
many | TRBJ1-1 | TRBD1 | TRBV9 | TGTGCCAGCAGCGTAGGAGGACAGGTATCAAACACTGAAGCTTTCTTT | CASSVGGQVSNTEAFF
few | TRBJ1-1 | TRBD1 | TRBV6-2/TRBV6-3 | TGTGCCAGCAGTCCCAGACCCGGAACAGGGGCATGTGAAGCTTTCTTT | CASSPRPGTGACEAFF
few | TRBJ1-1 | - | TRBV7-9 | TGTGCCAGCACCCCAGGGGCGGGGTGGAACACTGAAGCTTTCTTT | CASTPGAGWNTEAFF
few | TRBJ1-4 | - | TRBV15 | TGTGCCACCAGCAGAGTCGGGGGGCCAAATGAAAAACTGTTTTTT | CATSRVGGPNEKLFF
many | TRBJ1-1 | - | TRBV6-5 | TGTGCCAGCAGTTACCTTCGGACAGCCCCTGAAGCTTTCTTT | CASSYLRTAPEAFF
- | TRBJ2-3 | - | TRBV7-2 | TGTGCCAGCAGCTTAGCGCCCCGGGAGCGAACCCGATTGGTACGCACAGATACGCAGTATTTT | CASSLAPRERTRLVRTDTQYF
many | TRBJ1-1 | TRBD1 | TRBV5-1 | TGCGCCAGCAGCTTGGGAAGAAAAGGGACAGGGGGCCAGAACACTGAAGCTTTCTTT | CASSLGRKGTGGQNTEAFF
many | TRBJ2-7 | TRBD1 | TRBV28 | TGTGCCTCCAGGGGGAACAGCAGACCCTACGAGCAGTACTTC | CASRGNSRPYEQYF
many | TRBJ1-2 | - | TRBV4-3 | TGCGCCAGCAGCCAAGACCTAGGCCTTAACTATGGCTACACCTTC | CASSQDLGLNYGYTF
few | TRBJ1-4 | - | TRBV19 | TGTGCCACCCGGACAGTGTGTAATGAAAAACTGTTTTTT | CATRTVCNEKLFF
many | TRBJ2-7 | - | TRBV20-1 | TGCAGTGCTAGAGCAGGAATAGACTACGAGCAGTACTTC | CSARAGIDYEQYF
many | TRBJ2-3 | - | TRBV7-9 | TGTGCCAGCAGCTCCCCTGTACCCTTTCGGTATTTT | CASSSPVPFRYF
many | TRBJ1-1 | - | TRBV10-3 | TGTGCCATCAGTGCGGACAGACAGAACACTGAAGCTTTCTTT | CAISADRQNTEAFF
many | TRBJ2-3 | - | TRBV20-1 | TGCAGTGCTAGGATTCTGGGTTCAACTAGCACAGATACGCAGTATTTT | CSARILGSTSTDTQYF
few | TRBJ1-5 | - | TRBV4-2 | TGTGCCAGCAGCCAAGAAGGCGGGAGCAATCAGCCCCAGCATTTT | CASSQEGGSNQPQHF
many | TRBJ1-6 | - | TRBV20-1 | TGCAGTGCTAGAGAGGATGGGAATTCACCCCTCCACTTT | CSAREDGNSPLHF
- | TRBJ2-7 | - | TRBV13 | TGTGCCAGCAGCGGTACCGGCGAGCAGTACTTC | CASSGTGEQYF
few | TRBJ1-1 | - | TRBV24-1 | TGTGCCACCAGTGACCCCGACAGACCTGAAGCTTTCTTT | CATSDPDRPEAFF